This is a list of T cell receptor beta chains from one sample in a study of blood T cell repertoires in COVID-19. Assay: immunoSEQ multiplex PCR; the TCRdb copy retains only in-frame clones and omits some. There are around 290,000 clones in the sample; around 89% occur only once, and around 2% lies in the top ten. The specimen sequenced was PBMCs or T cells enriched from blood (not recorded which). Receptors originate from a woman in her sixties or seventies in a cohort exposed to, infected with or recovered from COVID-19 (not recorded which). Each CDR3 is given with its conserved first and last residue. A D gene is named only where the DNA matches it firmly. Expanded clones get a size class; other rows say once, few or many, or leave the size out.

j_call | d_call | clone_size | v_call | cdr3_aa | cdr3_nt
TRBJ2-3 | TRBD2 | . | TRBV10-1 | CASSEFSGSKDTQYF | TGCGCCAGCAGTGAGTTTAGCGGGAGTAAAGATACGCAGTATTTT
TRBJ1-2 | . | . | TRBV15 | CATSRDRVYGYTF | TGTGCCACCAGCAGAGATCGGGTCTATGGCTACACCTTC
TRBJ2-3 | . | . | TRBV6-1 | CASSEAPGSTDTQYF | TGTGCCAGCAGTGAAGCGCCAGGCAGCACAGATACGCAGTATTTT
TRBJ1-4 | . | . | TRBV19 | CASKGRAQGEKLFF | TGTGCCAGTAAGGGGAGGGCGCAGGGGGAAAAACTGTTTTTT
TRBJ2-6 | . | . | TRBV4-3 | CASSQKTTQLSGANVLTF | TGCGCCAGCAGCCAGAAGACAACCCAGCTCTCTGGGGCCAACGTCCTGACTTTC
TRBJ2-3 | TRBD2 | . | TRBV30 | CAWRFSGGGMSQYF | TGTGCCTGGAGATTTTCCGGGGGGGGGATGTCGCAGTATTTT
TRBJ2-7 | . | . | TRBV2 | CASSDQGTSYYEQYF | TGTGCCAGCAGTGATCAGGGAACAAGCTACTACGAGCAGTACTTC
TRBJ2-2 | . | . | TRBV10-1 | CASSEVAGVGNTGELFF | TGCGCCAGCAGTGAGGTGGCAGGGGTTGGGAACACCGGGGAGCTGTTTTTT
TRBJ1-1 | . | few | TRBV7-3 | CASGKDRNTEAFF | TGTGCCAGCGGGAAAGACAGGAACACTGAAGCTTTCTTT
TRBJ2-2 | . | . | TRBV27 | CASSAPSSAAGELFF | TGTGCCAGCAGTGCCCCCTCTAGCGCAGCCGGGGAGCTGTTTTTT
TRBJ2-3 | . | . | TRBV5-1 | CASSLAGDLTDTQYF | TGCGCCAGCAGCTTGGCAGGCGACCTCACAGATACGCAGTATTTT
TRBJ1-6 | . | . | TRBV5-6 | CASSRTGVGDSPLHF | TGTGCCAGCAGCAGGACGGGGGTTGGGGATTCACCCCTCCACTTT
TRBJ1-1 | TRBD1 | . | TRBV11-2 | CASSEQGATEAFF | TGTGCCAGCAGCGAACAGGGGGCCACTGAAGCTTTCTTT
TRBJ2-5 | TRBD1 | . | TRBV11-2 | CASSPAEDRGTAQYF | TGTGCCAGCAGCCCCGCCGAGGACAGGGGAACGGCCCAGTACTTC
TRBJ1-5 | . | . | TRBV10-3 | CAISVGADSSNQPQHF | TGTGCCATCAGTGTAGGCGCGGATTCCAGCAATCAGCCCCAGCATTTT
TRBJ1-5 | . | . | TRBV5-1 | CASSAGGIGNNQPQHF | TGCGCCAGCAGCGCGGGCGGGATTGGGAACAATCAGCCCCAGCATTTT
TRBJ2-3 | . | . | TRBV12-5 | CASGHPHTDTQYF | TGTGCTAGTGGACATCCACACACAGATACGCAGTATTTT
TRBJ2-2 | . | . | TRBV19 | CASSIGGSNTGELFF | TGTGCCAGTAGTATTGGCGGATCGAACACCGGGGAGCTGTTTTTT
TRBJ2-3 | . | . | TRBV9 | CASSPWGESGSTDTQYF | TGTGCCAGCAGTCCCTGGGGGGAGAGCGGGAGCACAGATACGCAGTATTTT
TRBJ1-1 | . | . | TRBV7-3 | CASSLMGGDTEAFF | TGTGCCAGCAGCTTAATGGGGGGAGACACTGAAGCTTTCTTT
TRBJ2-1 | TRBD1 | . | TRBV4-1 | CASRDRVGSYNEQFF | TGCGCCAGCAGAGACAGGGTAGGCTCCTACAATGAGCAGTTCTTC
TRBJ2-7 | . | . | TRBV10-3 | CATKLEGRNSYEQYF | TGTGCCACCAAACTGGAGGGCCGGAACTCCTACGAGCAGTACTTC
TRBJ2-7 | . | . | TRBV4-3 | CASSQWFGGIGNEQYF | TGCGCCAGCAGCCAATGGTTTGGGGGGATTGGGAACGAGCAGTACTTC
TRBJ1-2 | . | . | TRBV28 | CASFPAGKTIFGYTF | TGTGCCAGTTTTCCGGCAGGGAAAACTATATTTGGCTACACCTTC
TRBJ1-1 | . | . | TRBV29-1 | CSVDGRGTEAFF | TGCAGCGTTGACGGTAGGGGAACTGAAGCTTTCTTT
TRBJ1-4 | . | . | TRBV5-4 | CASSRRGGGEKLFF | TGTGCCAGCAGCCGTCGGGGGGGAGGGGAAAAACTGTTTTTT
TRBJ1-5 | . | . | TRBV21-1 | CASSKVPPGQPRGGGYSNQPQHF | TGTGCCAGCAGCAAAGTCCCCCCGGGACAACCCCGAGGGGGGGGTTATAGCAATCAGCCCCAGCATTTT
TRBJ2-1 | TRBD2 | . | TRBV7-9 | CASSPSGSSYNEQFF | TGTGCCAGCAGCCCGAGCGGGAGCTCCTACAATGAGCAGTTCTTC
TRBJ1-6 | . | once | TRBV2 | CASRNGEGGSPLHF | TGTGCCAGCAGGAACGGGGAGGGTGGCTCACCCCTCCACTTT
TRBJ1-1 | TRBD1 | . | TRBV10-1 | CASSDGQVKGEAFF | TGCGCCAGCAGTGACGGACAGGTAAAGGGGGAGGCTTTCTTT
TRBJ2-7 | TRBD2 | . | TRBV9 | CASSGSGFSYEQYF | TGTGCCAGCAGCGGTAGCGGGTTCTCCTACGAGCAGTACTTC
TRBJ2-7 | TRBD1 | . | TRBV19 | CASSPSPGQRTYEQYF | TGTGCCAGTAGTCCCTCTCCGGGACAGAGAACCTACGAGCAGTACTTC
TRBJ1-5 | TRBD1 | . | TRBV28 | CASSTFPDRGRNQPQHF | TGTGCCAGCAGTACCTTCCCGGACAGGGGGCGCAATCAGCCCCAGCATTTT
TRBJ2-3 | . | . | TRBV18 | CASSRQTDTQYF | TGTGCCAGCTCTCGTCAGACAGATACGCAGTATTTT
TRBJ2-3 | . | . | TRBV12-3/TRBV12-4 | CASSFLRDTQYF | TGTGCCAGCAGTTTCCTCAGAGATACGCAGTATTTT
TRBJ2-7 | TRBD1 | . | TRBV27 | CASSLGWTGIYEQYF | TGTGCCAGCAGTTTGGGTTGGACAGGGATCTACGAGCAGTACTTC
TRBJ2-1 | . | once | TRBV3-1/TRBV3-2 | CASSQQGRPYNEQFF | TGTGCCAGCAGCCAACAGGGAAGGCCCTACAATGAGCAGTTCTTC
TRBJ2-3 | TRBD2 | . | TRBV15 | CATRTSGAPDTQYF | TGTGCCACCAGGACTAGCGGGGCCCCAGATACGCAGTATTTT
TRBJ1-2 | TRBD1 | . | TRBV10-2 | CATSIGTGTLDYGYTF | TGCGCCACCTCAATCGGGACAGGGACCTTGGACTATGGCTACACCTTC
TRBJ1-2 | . | . | TRBV5-4 | CASKPRSNYGYTF | TGTGCCAGCAAACCCAGGTCTAACTATGGCTACACCTTC
TRBJ2-1 | TRBD2 | . | TRBV19 | CASGTSGSYNEQFF | TGTGCCAGTGGGACTAGCGGGTCCTACAATGAGCAGTTCTTC